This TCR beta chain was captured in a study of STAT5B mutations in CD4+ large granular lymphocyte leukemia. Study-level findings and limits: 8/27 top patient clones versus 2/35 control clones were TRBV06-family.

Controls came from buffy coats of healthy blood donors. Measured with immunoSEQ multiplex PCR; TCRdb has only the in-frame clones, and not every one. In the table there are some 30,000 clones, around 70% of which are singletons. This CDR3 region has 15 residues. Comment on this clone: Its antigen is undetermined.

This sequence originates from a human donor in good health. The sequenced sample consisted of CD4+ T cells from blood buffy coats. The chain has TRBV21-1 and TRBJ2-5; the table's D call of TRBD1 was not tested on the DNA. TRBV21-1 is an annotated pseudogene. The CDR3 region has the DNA TGTGCCAGCAGCGCGACGGACAGGGACCAAGAGACCCAGTACTTC. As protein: CASSATDRDQETQYF.